Presented here are 2 T cell receptor beta chains from one specimen sequenced in a study of blood T cell repertoires in COVID-19. Sequenced by immunoSEQ multiplex PCR; TCRdb stores in-frame clones only, minus some. In the table there are 350,000 to 500,000 clones, about 88% of which are singletons. The sequencing sample was made of PBMCs or T cells enriched from blood (not recorded which). The receptors originated from a woman between 18 and 29 years old who had been exposed to COVID-19.

The chain employs TRBV18 and TRBJ1-2, with TRBD1 matching over 9 bases. Germline assignment: CDR1 KGHSH and CDR2 LQKENI. Trimming cost V 2 bases and J 1 base; bases outside gene matches: 2. The CDR3 totals 15 residues. In DNA, the CDR3 is TGTGCCAGCTCACCAGACAGGGGGATTAACTATGGCTACACCTTC. It codes for CASSPDRGINYGYTF.

This clone has more than one count but fewer than ten. The J gene is TRBJ2-5, the V gene TRBV7-2, with D unclear. The V end was cut by 3 bases, the J end by 5 bases, with 13 bases between. Germline V gene data show CDR1 as SGHTA and CDR2 as FQGNSA. CDR3 length: 14 residues. The CDR3 region is CASSLSPLSETQYF. CDR3 DNA: TGTGCCAGCAGCTTGTCCCCCCTATCCGAGACCCAGTACTTC.